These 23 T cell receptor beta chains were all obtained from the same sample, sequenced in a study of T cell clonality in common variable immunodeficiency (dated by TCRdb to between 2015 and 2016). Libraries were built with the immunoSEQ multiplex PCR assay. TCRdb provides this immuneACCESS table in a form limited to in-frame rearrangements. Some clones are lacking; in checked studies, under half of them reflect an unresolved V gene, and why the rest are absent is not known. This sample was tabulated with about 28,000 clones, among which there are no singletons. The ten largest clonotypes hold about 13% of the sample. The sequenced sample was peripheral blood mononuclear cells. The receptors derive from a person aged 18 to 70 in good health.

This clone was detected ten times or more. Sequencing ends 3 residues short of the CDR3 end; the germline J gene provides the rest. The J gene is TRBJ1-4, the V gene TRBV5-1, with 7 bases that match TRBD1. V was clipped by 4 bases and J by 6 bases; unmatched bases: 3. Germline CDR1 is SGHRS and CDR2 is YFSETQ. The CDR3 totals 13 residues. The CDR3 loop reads CASSQTGDEKLFF. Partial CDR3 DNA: TGCGCCAGCAGCCAAACAGGGGATGAAAAA. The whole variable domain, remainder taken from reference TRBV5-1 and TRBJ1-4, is KAGVTQTPRYLIKTRGQQVTLSCSPISGHRSVSWYQQTPGQGLQFLFEYFSETQRNKGNFPGRFSGRQFSNSRSEMNVSTLELGDSALYLCASSQTGDEKLFFGSGTQLSVL.

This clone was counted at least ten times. The CDR3 loop is CASSARPGTGVSYNEQFF. The CDR3 bases that were read are TGTGCCAGCAGCGCCCGCCCCGGGACAGGGGTTTCCTACAATGAG. V gene TRBV9 combines with J gene TRBJ2-1, with 10 bases fitting TRBD1. The CDR3 end lies 3 residues beyond the end of the read and is filled in from the germline J gene. The CDR3 sequence is 18 residues long. J was trimmed by 1 base and V by 3 bases; bases with no gene match: 10. Germline V gives CDR1 SGDLS, CDR2 YYNGEE.

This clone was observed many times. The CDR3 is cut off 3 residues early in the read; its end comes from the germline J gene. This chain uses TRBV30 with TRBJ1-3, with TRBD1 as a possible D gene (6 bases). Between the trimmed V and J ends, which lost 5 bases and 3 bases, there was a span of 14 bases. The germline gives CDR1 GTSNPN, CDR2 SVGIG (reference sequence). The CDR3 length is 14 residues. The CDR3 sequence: CAWHQGFSGNTIYF. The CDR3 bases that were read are TGTGCCTGGCATCAGGGGTTCAGTGGAAACACC.

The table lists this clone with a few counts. CDR3 DNA (partial): TGTGCCAGCTCACCACCGGGAACAGGGGGAAATCAGCCG. Protein product: CASSPPGTGGNQP. The whole CDR3 region reads CASSPPGTGGNQPQYF. V and J are TRBV18 and TRBJ2-3; 8 bases fit TRBD1. The read stops 3 residues short of the end of the CDR3; the missing end is completed from the germline J gene. The CDR3 contains 16 residues. CDR1 is KGHSH, CDR2 LQKENI, per germline.

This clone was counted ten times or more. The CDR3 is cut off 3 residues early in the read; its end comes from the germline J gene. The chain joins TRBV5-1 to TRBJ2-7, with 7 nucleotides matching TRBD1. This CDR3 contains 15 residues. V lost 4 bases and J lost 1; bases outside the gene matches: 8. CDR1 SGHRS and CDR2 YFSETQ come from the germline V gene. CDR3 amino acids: CASSAFGTASYEQYF. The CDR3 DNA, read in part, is TGCGCCAGCAGCGCATTCGGGACAGCGTCCTACGAG. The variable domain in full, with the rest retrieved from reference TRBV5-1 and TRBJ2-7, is KAGVTQTPRYLIKTRGQQVTLSCSPISGHRSVSWYQQTPGQGLQFLFEYFSETQRNKGNFPGRFSGRQFSNSRSEMNVSTLELGDSALYLCASSAFGTASYEQYFGPGTRLTVT.

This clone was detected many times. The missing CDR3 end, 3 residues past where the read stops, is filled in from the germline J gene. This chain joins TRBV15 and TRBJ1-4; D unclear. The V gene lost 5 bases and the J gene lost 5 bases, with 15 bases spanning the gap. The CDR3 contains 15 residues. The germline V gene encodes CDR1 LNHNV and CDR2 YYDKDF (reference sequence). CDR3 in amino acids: CATSLGGLKNEKLFF. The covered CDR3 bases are TGTGCCACCAGCTTGGGTGGGCTGAAAAATGAAAAA.

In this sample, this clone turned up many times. The CDR3 sequence: CSARDGQGSYEQYF. The DNA read from the CDR3 is TGCAGTGCTAGAGATGGTCAGGGCTCCTACGAG. The chain is built from TRBV20-1 and TRBJ2-7, with D perhaps TRBD1 (5 bases). The read gets to within 3 residues of the CDR3 end, and the germline J gene fills in the rest. V shed 0 bases and J shed 0 bases, with 9 bases lying between them. This CDR3 comprises 14 residues. The germline gives CDR1 DFQATT, CDR2 SNEGSKA (reference sequence).

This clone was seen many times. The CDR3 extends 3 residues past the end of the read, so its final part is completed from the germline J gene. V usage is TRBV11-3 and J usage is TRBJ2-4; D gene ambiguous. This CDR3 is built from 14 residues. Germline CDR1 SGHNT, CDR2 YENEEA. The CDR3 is CASSQNRALPLQYF. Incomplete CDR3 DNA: TGTGCCAGCAGCCAGAATAGGGCCCTTCCCCTT.

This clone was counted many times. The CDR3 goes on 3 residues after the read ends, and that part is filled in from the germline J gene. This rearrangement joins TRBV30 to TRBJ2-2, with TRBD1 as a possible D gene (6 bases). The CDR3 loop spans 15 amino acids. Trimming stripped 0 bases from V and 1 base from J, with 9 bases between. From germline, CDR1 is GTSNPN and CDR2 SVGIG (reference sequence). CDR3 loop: CAWSVWGQNTGELFF. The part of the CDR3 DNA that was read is TGTGCCTGGAGTGTTTGGGGGCAGAACACCGGGGAG.

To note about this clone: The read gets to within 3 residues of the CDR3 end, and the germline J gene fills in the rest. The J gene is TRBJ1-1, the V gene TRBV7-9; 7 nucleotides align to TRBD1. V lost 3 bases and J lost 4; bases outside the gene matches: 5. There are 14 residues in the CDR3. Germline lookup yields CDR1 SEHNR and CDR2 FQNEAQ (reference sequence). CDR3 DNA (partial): TGTGCCAGCAGCTTTGAGGGGGCGGGCACTGAA. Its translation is CASSFEGAGTE. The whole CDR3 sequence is CASSFEGAGTEAFF.

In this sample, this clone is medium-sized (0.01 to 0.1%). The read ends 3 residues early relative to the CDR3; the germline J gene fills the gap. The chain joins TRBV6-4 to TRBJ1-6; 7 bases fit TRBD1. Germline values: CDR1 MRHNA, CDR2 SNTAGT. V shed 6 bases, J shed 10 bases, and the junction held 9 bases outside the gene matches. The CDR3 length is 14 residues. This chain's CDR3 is CASRTGEAGSPLHF. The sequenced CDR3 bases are TGTGCCAGCAGAACAGGGGAAGCGGGCTCACCC.

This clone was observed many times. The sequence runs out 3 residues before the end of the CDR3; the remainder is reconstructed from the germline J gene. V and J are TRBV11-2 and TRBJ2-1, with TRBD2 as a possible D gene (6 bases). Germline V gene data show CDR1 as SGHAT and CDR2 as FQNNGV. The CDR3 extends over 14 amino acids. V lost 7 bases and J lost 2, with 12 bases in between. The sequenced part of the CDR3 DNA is TGTGCCAGCACCGGGGGTCTTGCCTACAATGAG. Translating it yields CASTGGLAYNE. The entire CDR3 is CASTGGLAYNEQFF.

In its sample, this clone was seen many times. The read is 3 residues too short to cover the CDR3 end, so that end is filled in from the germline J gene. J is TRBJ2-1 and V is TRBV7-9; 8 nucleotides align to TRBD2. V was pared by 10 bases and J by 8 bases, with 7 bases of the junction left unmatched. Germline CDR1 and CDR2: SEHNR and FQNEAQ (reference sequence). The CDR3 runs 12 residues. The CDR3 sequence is CATPGLVYEQFF. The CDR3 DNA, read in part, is TGTGCCACGCCGGGACTAGTCTATGAG. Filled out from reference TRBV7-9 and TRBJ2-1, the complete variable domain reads DTGVSQNPRHKITKRGQNVTFRCDPISEHNRLYWYRQTLGQGPEFLTYFQNEAQLEKSRLLSDRFSAERPKGSFSTLEIQRTEQGDSAMYLCATPGLVYEQFFGPGTRLTVL.

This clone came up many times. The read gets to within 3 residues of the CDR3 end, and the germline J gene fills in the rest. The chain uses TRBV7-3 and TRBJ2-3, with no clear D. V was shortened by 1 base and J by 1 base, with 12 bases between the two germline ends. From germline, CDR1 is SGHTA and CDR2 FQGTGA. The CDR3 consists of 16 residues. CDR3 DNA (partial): TGTGCCAGCAGCTTAAAATCCCCGAGCCGCACAGATACG. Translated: CASSLKSPSRTDT. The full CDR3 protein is CASSLKSPSRTDTQYF.

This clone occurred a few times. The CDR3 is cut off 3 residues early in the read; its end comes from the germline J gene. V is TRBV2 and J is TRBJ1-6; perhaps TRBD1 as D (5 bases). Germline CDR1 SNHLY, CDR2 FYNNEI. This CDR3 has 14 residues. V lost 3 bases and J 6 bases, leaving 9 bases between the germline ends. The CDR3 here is CASSEKGFNSPLHF. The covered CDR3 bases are TGTGCCAGCAGTGAGAAGGGGTTTAATTCACCC.

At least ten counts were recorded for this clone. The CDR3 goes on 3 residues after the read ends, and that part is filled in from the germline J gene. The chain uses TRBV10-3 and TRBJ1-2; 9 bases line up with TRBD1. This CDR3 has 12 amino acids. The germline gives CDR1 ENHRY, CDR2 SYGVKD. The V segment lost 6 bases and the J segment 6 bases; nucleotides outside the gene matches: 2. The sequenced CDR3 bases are TGTGCCATCAGGGGGGACAGGGATGGC. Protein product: CAIRGDRDG. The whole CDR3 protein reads CAIRGDRDGYTF.

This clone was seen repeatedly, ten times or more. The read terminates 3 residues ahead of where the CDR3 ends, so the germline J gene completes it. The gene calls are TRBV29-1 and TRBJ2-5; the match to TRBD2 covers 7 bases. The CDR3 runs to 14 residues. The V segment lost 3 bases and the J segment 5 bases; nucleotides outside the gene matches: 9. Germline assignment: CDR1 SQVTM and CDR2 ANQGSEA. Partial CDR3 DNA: TGCAGCGTTGATGGTGCGGGGGTAGGGGAGACC. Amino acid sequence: CSVDGAGVGET. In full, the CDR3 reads CSVDGAGVGETQYF.

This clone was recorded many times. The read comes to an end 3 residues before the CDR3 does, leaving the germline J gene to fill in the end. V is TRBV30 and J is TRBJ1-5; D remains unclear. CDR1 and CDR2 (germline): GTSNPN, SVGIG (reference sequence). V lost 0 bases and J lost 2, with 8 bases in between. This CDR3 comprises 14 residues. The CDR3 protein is CAWSVLGGNQPQHF. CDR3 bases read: TGTGCCTGGAGTGTACTCGGTGGCAATCAGCCC.

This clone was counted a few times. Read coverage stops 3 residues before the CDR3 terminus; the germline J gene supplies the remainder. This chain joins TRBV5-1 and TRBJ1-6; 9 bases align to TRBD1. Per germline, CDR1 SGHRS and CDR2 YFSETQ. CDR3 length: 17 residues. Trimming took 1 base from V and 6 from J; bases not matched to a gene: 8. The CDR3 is CASSLFWDRALNSPLHF. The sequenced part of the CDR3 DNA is TGCGCCAGCAGCTTGTTCTGGGACAGGGCCCTTAATTCACCC.

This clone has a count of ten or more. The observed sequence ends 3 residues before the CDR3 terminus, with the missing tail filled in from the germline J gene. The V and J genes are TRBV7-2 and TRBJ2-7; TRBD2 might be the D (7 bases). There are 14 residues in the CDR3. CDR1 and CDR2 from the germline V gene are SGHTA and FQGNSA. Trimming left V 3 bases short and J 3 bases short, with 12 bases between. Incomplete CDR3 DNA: TGTGCCAGCAGCTTGAGGCGGGGGCACTACGAG. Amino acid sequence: CASSLRRGHYE. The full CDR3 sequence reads CASSLRRGHYEQYF.

The covered CDR3 bases are TGTGCCAGCACACCGACAGATAACTATGGC. Amino acids: CASTPTDNYG. The whole CDR3 is CASTPTDNYGYTF. The chain joins TRBV5-6 to TRBJ1-2; D is perhaps TRBD1 (5 bases). The read is 3 residues too short to cover the CDR3 end, so that end is filled in from the germline J gene. Trimming took off 6 bases at V and 1 base at J, with 10 bases between the two ends. Germline V CDR1 and CDR2: SGHDT, YYEEEE. This CDR3 comprises 13 residues.

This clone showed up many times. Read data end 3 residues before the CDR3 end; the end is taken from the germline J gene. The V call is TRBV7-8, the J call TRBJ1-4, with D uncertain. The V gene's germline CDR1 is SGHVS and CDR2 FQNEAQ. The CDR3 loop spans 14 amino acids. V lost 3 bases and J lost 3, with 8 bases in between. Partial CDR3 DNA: TGTGCCAGCAGCTTGTCCGTAGCTAATGAAAAA. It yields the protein CASSLSVANEK. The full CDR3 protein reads CASSLSVANEKLFF.

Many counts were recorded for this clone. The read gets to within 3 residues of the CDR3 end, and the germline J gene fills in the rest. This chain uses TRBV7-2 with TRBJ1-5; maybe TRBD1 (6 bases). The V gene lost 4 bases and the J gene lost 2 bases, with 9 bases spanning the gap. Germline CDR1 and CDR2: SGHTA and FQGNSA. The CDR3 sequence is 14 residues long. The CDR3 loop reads CASSWGPGNQPQHF. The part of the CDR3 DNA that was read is TGTGCCAGCAGCTGGGGGCCCGGCAATCAGCCC.